This T cell receptor beta chain is drawn from a study of neurological immune-mediated disorders (dated by TCRdb to the late 2010s). About the full investigation: The study compared peripheral blood TCR-beta repertoires of HTLV-I-associated myelopathy (HAM/TSP) patients, multiple sclerosis patients and healthy controls using UMI-based sequencing. Alongside PBMC samples, the set of approximately 100 TCR-beta libraries contained longitudinal samples, technical triplicates, and paired CD4+ and CD8+ T-cell subsets that had been sorted. Each longitudinal HAM/TSP and healthy donor was sampled at 3 time-points spaced at roughly 3-40 month intervals. The cohort was made up of 68 subjects, consisting of some 14 HAM/TSP patients, some 34 multiple sclerosis patients and 20 or so healthy controls.

The paper's findings and limits, for the study overall: Expanded clones from different subjects shared no identical CDR3 amino acid sequences, which suggests that TCR-beta repertoires were private in all groups. TCR clonal expansion was highest in HAM/TSP patients and lowest in MS patients, with MS patients falling below even healthy controls.

The CDR3 starts with the cysteine, ends with the phenylalanine, and has 15 residues. Just the 45-base CDR3 DNA is kept, in frame starting at base 1. The germline V gene (reference sequence) gives CDR1 as SGHKS and CDR2 as YYEKEE. Germline trimming: 1 base from V, 6 bases from J; junction bases outside gene matches: 6. This sample's time point label indicates: longitudinal time-point 3. The healthy controls were volunteers from a blood bank in Maryland, USA. Unsorted PBMC libraries were generated from 2 million PBMCs stored in RNAlater at -80 °C until RNA extraction. Peripheral blood was subjected to Ficoll-Hypaque density gradient centrifugation to isolate PBMCs, which were then cryopreserved in liquid nitrogen. To synthesize cDNA, template-switch 5'RACE was performed with a primer carrying a 10-nucleotide random unique molecular identifier so that each TCR transcript was tagged. Over 200 million TCR-beta sequences, covering 15-18 subjects, were produced in each sequencing run. The RNeasy kit was used for extraction of total RNA. The KAPA Real-time Library Amplification kit was used to amplify TCR-beta VDJ regions with primers targeting the TCR constant region and the 5'RACE anchor. Sample indexes and Illumina adaptors were added in a first PCR, and a second PCR then increased library yield. After purification with Ampure beads, the TCR product of roughly 650 bp was size-selected on a 2% E-gel SizeSelection system. Before pooling, libraries had their quality checked on a Bioanalyzer, their concentration measured with Qubit, and their quantity determined with the Kapa Library Quantification kit. An Illumina HiSeq 2500 was used to sequence the libraries paired-end at 2 x 150 bp. To increase sequence diversity, roughly 24-32% phiX was spiked into each library pool. In the original analysis: The UMI-based MiGEC pipeline processed quality-filtered reads and removed over 75% of raw TCR sequences during error correction. IMGT germline references were used for alignment of VDJ genes, and clonotypes were defined by a unique CDR3 amino acid sequence together with V-J genes. VDJtools evaluated clonal expansion, Shannon diversity and CDR3 relatedness (CalcPairwiseDistances, ClusterSamples); CLCbio workbench built phylogenetic trees. A clone was classed as expanded if it had 8 or more unique UMIs, a cutoff based on coefficient-of-variation modelling across technical triplicates. TCRdb applied fastp at Q25 and MiXCR to the public reads, then kept only in-frame beta chains. Each CDR3 protein gets just one entry, which takes the most common genes and DNA from the rows behind it. Clone size and V and J calls follow TCRdb, not the original study. This sample comprises around 53,000 distinct CDR3 sequences, roughly 8% of them detected only once. Roughly 2% of the sample is taken by the ten largest.

This clonotype was found many times. Which antigen it targets is not known. No per-base quality is available; no much larger clone lies one base away. This clonotype was obtained from a woman in her thirties or forties in good health. The sequenced material came from PBMCs. Recombination joined TRBV5-5 with TRBJ1-4; TRBD1 aligns with 7 central bases. The CDR3 protein: CASSLRGGGYEKLFF. The bases read TGTGCCAGCAGCTTGCGAGGGGGCGGGTATGAAAAACTGTTTTTT. The CDR3, completed at both ends by the reference TRBV5-5 and TRBJ1-4 genes, gives the full variable domain DAGVTQSPTHLIKTRGQQVTLRCSPISGHKSVSWYQQVLGQGPQFIFQYYEKEERGRGNFPDRFSARQFPNYSSELNVNALLLGDSALYLCASSLRGGGYEKLFFGSGTQLSVL.